The 26 T cell receptor beta chains below were found in one sample sequenced in a study of T cells in Graves' hyperthyroidism and ophthalmopathy. RNA transcripts provided the source from which TCR beta CDR3 regions were amplified. The TCR CDR3 was amplified in a first-round RT-PCR using the HTBI primer set. A single record per CDR3 protein comes from TCRdb applying MiXCR to the multiplex PCR reads. This table has 250,000 to 300,000 distinct CDR3 sequences, around 15% appearing once. The sequenced material came from blood. These receptors were taken from a woman in her forties or fifties with Graves' hyperthyroidism that later progressed to Graves' ophthalmopathy.

This clonotype has ten or more counts. The CDR3 nucleotides are TGTGCCAGCAGTTGGACGGATAGAGAAAAACTGTTTTTT. The encoded protein is CASSWTDREKLFF. The chain is built from TRBV12-3 or TRBV12-4 and TRBJ1-4, with unresolved D. Trimming shortened V by 4 bases and J by 8 bases, and 11 bases separated the two germline ends. There are 13 residues in the CDR3.

Many counts were recorded for this clonotype. The rearrangement joins TRBV20-1 to TRBJ2-3; possibly TRBD2 for D (6 bases). Germline V CDR1 and CDR2: DFQATT, SNEGSKA (reference sequence). The CDR3 is 13 amino acids. The ends were cut back, 3 bases at V and 3 bases at J, with 10 bases in the middle. The CDR3 region is CSASGGRTDTQYF. CDR3 DNA: TGCAGTGCTAGCGGAGGGAGAACAGATACGCAGTATTTT.

This clonotype was seen many times. This sequence joins TRBV29-1 and TRBJ1-1; TRBD1 might be the D (6 bases). The germline CDR1 and CDR2 sequences are SQVTM and ANQGSEA. Trimming cost V 6 bases and J 10 bases, with 15 bases left between them. There are 11 residues in the CDR3. The CDR3 coding sequence is TGCAGCGTCGACAGGCTTGGAGGAGCTTTCTTT. This gives the protein CSVDRLGGAFF.

This clonotype appeared many times. The J gene is TRBJ2-5, the V gene TRBV5-1; tentative D call: TRBD2 (6 bases). The V and J ends lost 0 bases and 5 bases respectively, with 14 bases between them. The CDR3 has 15 amino acids. Germline-derived CDR1 and CDR2 are SGHRS and YFSETQ. The CDR3 protein is CASSLEEGLRETQYF. CDR3 coding DNA: TGCGCCAGCAGCTTGGAGGAGGGGTTAAGGGAGACCCAGTACTTC.

This chain joins TRBV4-1 and TRBJ2-1; unclear D gene. Trimming shortened V by 0 bases and J by 4 bases, and 10 bases separated the two germline ends. This CDR3 region has 15 residues. CDR1 and CDR2 from the germline V gene are MGHRA and YSYEKL. The CDR3, as DNA: TGCGCCAGCAGCCAAGAGGGTTTCGAGTACAATGAGCAGTTCTTC. Its translation is CASSQEGFEYNEQFF.

This clonotype has at least ten counts. The chain uses TRBV30 and TRBJ2-1; 9 bases are a match to TRBD2. The V gene end was trimmed by 3 bases and the J gene end by 5 bases; junction bases not matched to a gene: 8. Germline lookup yields CDR1 GTSNPN and CDR2 SVGIG (reference sequence). The CDR3 runs to 15 residues. The CDR3 loop reads CAWRHRGLANNEQFF. CDR3 coding DNA: TGTGCCTGGAGGCACAGGGGACTAGCAAACAATGAGCAGTTCTTC.

This sequence joins TRBV19 and TRBJ2-7; D assignment may be TRBD1 or TRBD2 (5 bases each). CDR1 and CDR2 (germline): LNHDA, SQIVND (reference sequence). The CDR3 loop spans 15 amino acids. V lost 3 bases and J 0 bases, leaving 12 bases between the germline ends. The CDR3 loop reads CASSIGTESSYEQYF. The CDR3, as DNA: TGTGCCAGTAGTATCGGGACGGAGAGCTCCTACGAGCAGTACTTC.

This clonotype was detected ten times or more. The chain has TRBV7-8 and TRBJ2-2; D ambiguous. Germline CDR1 reads SGHVS; CDR2 reads FQNEAQ. V was cut by 8 bases and J by 6 bases, with 13 bases left in between. This CDR3 is built from 13 residues. CDR3 sequence: CASSPSVAGELFF. The CDR3 DNA sequence: TGTGCCAGCTCCCCATCGGTGGCCGGGGAGCTGTTTTTT.

This clonotype was picked up many times. The rearrangement uses TRBV6-1 and TRBJ2-1, with D possibly TRBD2 on 6 matching bases. This CDR3 has 15 residues. The V end lost 5 bases, the J end lost 0 bases, and 11 bases lay between the germline ends. Germline V CDR1 and CDR2: MNHNS, SASEGT. The CDR3 loop is CASSILTSSYNEQFF. The CDR3 region has the DNA TGTGCCAGCAGTATCTTGACTAGCTCCTACAATGAGCAGTTCTTC.

This clonotype was counted ten times or more. This chain joins TRBV20-1 and TRBJ2-3; D is ambiguous. Between the trimmed V and J ends, which lost 0 bases and 4 bases, there was a span of 14 bases. Germline-derived CDR1 and CDR2 are DFQATT and SNEGSKA (reference sequence). The CDR3 is 15 residues long. The CDR3 DNA sequence: TGCAGTGCTAGAGATTCTAGTAGATCCCCAGATACGCAGTATTTT. This encodes CSARDSSRSPDTQYF.

This clonotype has ten or more counts. The CDR3: CAWSVTSDLVYTQYF. DNA for the CDR3: TGTGCCTGGAGTGTGACTAGCGACCTGGTGTATACGCAGTATTTT. V is TRBV30 and J is TRBJ2-3; TRBD2 matches 8 bases. The CDR3 consists of 15 residues. Germline V lookup: CDR1 GTSNPN, CDR2 SVGIG (reference sequence). Trimming at V came to 0 bases and at J to 7 bases, leaving 9 bases not matched to a gene.

This chain joins TRBV5-1 and TRBJ2-7; 10 bases map to TRBD1. The CDR3 is made up of 14 amino acids. The germline gives CDR1 SGHRS, CDR2 YFSETQ. Trimming cost V 0 bases and J 6 bases; bases outside gene matches: 3. The CDR3, as DNA: TGCGCCAGCAGCTTGGCCGGGACAGGGGTCGAGCAGTACTTC. Amino acid sequence: CASSLAGTGVEQYF.

V gene TRBV5-1 combines with J gene TRBJ2-5; TRBD1 aligns across 11 bases. The CDR3 has 15 residues. Germline values: CDR1 SGHRS, CDR2 YFSETQ. V lost 4 bases and J lost 2; bases outside the gene matches: 4. The CDR3 here is CASSRGDRGQETQYF. In DNA, the CDR3 is TGCGCCAGCAGCCGGGGGGACAGGGGGCAAGAGACCCAGTACTTC.

This clonotype was counted many times. The CDR3 region is CASSELLSLSYEQYF. The CDR3 bases are TGTGCCAGCAGTGAATTGCTATCACTCTCCTACGAGCAGTACTTC. The chain combines TRBV2 with TRBJ2-7; D call uncertain. Trimming removed 2 bases from V and 0 bases from J, with 11 bases in between. The germline CDR1 and CDR2 sequences are SNHLY and FYNNEI. The CDR3 is 15 amino acids.

The chain carries TRBV12-3 or TRBV12-4 and TRBJ1-4; 7 bases fit TRBD1. V dropped 7 bases and J dropped 8; count of bases not matched to a gene: 7. The CDR3 runs 13 residues. The CDR3 DNA is TGTGCCAGCAACCGGGACAGCGAGGAAAAACTGTTTTTT. The encoded protein is CASNRDSEEKLFF.

This clonotype was found many times. This rearrangement joins TRBV12-3 or TRBV12-4 to TRBJ2-1; 10 nucleotides align to TRBD2. The CDR3 runs 15 residues. V shed 6 bases and J 3 bases; nucleotides not matched to a gene: 5. The chain's CDR3 is CASRPLAGDYNEQFF. The CDR3, as DNA: TGTGCCAGCAGGCCCCTAGCGGGAGACTACAATGAGCAGTTCTTC.

The rearrangement joins TRBV9 to TRBJ1-1; D perhaps matches TRBD1 (6 bases). Trimming shortened V by 1 base and J by 2 bases, and 12 bases separated the two germline ends. Germline-derived CDR1 and CDR2 are SGDLS and YYNGEE. The CDR3 spans 15 residues. CDR3 residues: CASSVHRGGNTEAFF. CDR3 DNA sequence: TGTGCCAGCAGCGTACATCGTGGGGGCAACACTGAAGCTTTCTTT.

This clonotype came up many times. The rearrangement joins TRBV5-6 to TRBJ2-7; the D gene is possibly TRBD1 (5 bases). V was cut by 1 base and J by 4 bases, with 12 bases left in between. Germline V gene lookup returns CDR1 SGHDT and CDR2 YYEEEE. The CDR3 spans 14 residues. CDR3 nucleotide sequence: TGTGCCAGCAGCTTGATCGGACAAACTTACGAGCAGTACTTC. Its translation: CASSLIGQTYEQYF.

This clonotype was found a few times. The chain is built from TRBV19 and TRBJ2-7, with TRBD2 matching over 13 bases. Germline CDR1 and CDR2: LNHDA and SQIVND (reference sequence). The CDR3 sequence is 17 residues long. Germline trimming cut 6 bases from V and 6 bases from J; bases unmatched to any gene: 14. The CDR3, as DNA: TGTGCCAGTAGCATAACAGGACTAGCGGGAGAAGATGGCGAGCAGTACTTC. Amino acids: CASSITGLAGEDGEQYF. The complete variable domain, with remaining parts taken from reference TRBV19 and TRBJ2-7, reads DGGITQSPKYLFRKEGQNVTLSCEQNLNHDAMYWYRQDPGQGLRLIYYSQIVNDFQKGDIAEGYSVSREKKESFPLTVTSAQKNPTAFYLCASSITGLAGEDGEQYFGPGTRLTVT.

This clonotype has a count of ten or more. The V and J genes are TRBV12-3 or TRBV12-4 and TRBJ1-1; 8 positions match TRBD1. The length of the CDR3 is 15 residues. After removal of 3 bases from V and 6 bases from J, the junction contained 9 bases not matched to a gene. The DNA of the CDR3 is TGTGCCAGCAGTTTCCCGAGACAGGGGATCGCTGAAGCTTTCTTT. It translates to CASSFPRQGIAEAFF.

This clonotype was recorded many times. The rearrangement uses TRBV11-2 and TRBJ2-1, with D perhaps matching TRBD2 (5 bases). Germline V lookup: CDR1 SGHAT, CDR2 FQNNGV. V shed 0 bases and J shed 15 bases, with 12 bases lying between them. This CDR3 has 12 amino acids. The CDR3 is CASSLEFTRGFF. The CDR3 bases are TGTGCCAGCAGCTTAGAGTTCACTAGAGGGTTCTTC.

The table lists this clonotype with many counts. V is TRBV19 and J is TRBJ2-7, with 9 bases lining up with TRBD1. The germline V gene encodes CDR1 LNHDA and CDR2 SQIVND (reference sequence). J gave up 5 bases and V 5 bases, and 13 bases lay outside the gene matches. The CDR3 contains 16 residues. Here the CDR3 DNA reads TGTGCCAGTAGTCTCGGGACAGGGCGGAACCCTCACGAGCAGTACTTC. It codes for CASSLGTGRNPHEQYF.

This clonotype was found many times. This chain joins TRBV7-6 and TRBJ2-2; no definite D call. The CDR3 totals 16 residues. Germline loops: CDR1 SGHVS, CDR2 FNYEAQ. V lost 0 bases to trimming and J lost 0 bases, with 8 bases between them. Written as DNA, the CDR3 is TGTGCCAGCAGCTTAGCCCGAAACGCGAACACCGGGGAGCTGTTTTTT. Protein product: CASSLARNANTGELFF.

This clonotype has only a few counts. The genes are TRBV5-4 and TRBJ2-2; 8 bases match TRBD2. J lost 4 bases, V lost 4 bases, and 15 bases had no gene match. Germline CDR1 SGHNT, CDR2 YYREEE (reference sequence). The CDR3 totals 18 residues. The CDR3, as DNA: TGTGCCAGCAGCCCGAGCGGGGGAGGGAGGGCCACCACCGGGGAGCTGTTTTTT. It translates to CASSPSGGGRATTGELFF.

This clonotype was counted many times. This chain joins TRBV27 and TRBJ2-1; D is unclear. CDR1 MNHEY and CDR2 SMNVEV come from the germline V gene (reference sequence). CDR3 length: 15 residues. V was shortened by 0 bases and J by 1 base, with 7 bases between the two germline ends. The CDR3 coding sequence is TGTGCCAGCAGTTTATCGCCCCCTTCCTACAATGAGCAGTTCTTC. As protein: CASSLSPPSYNEQFF.

This clonotype was detected ten times or more. This may arise from a read error, as a much more abundant clone is one base away. The gene calls are TRBV7-8 and TRBJ1-2; 7 positions agree with TRBD1. This CDR3 is built from 13 residues. Per the germline V gene, CDR1 is SGHVS and CDR2 is FQNEAQ. V dropped 6 bases and J dropped 2; count of bases not matched to a gene: 3. The CDR3 DNA follows: TGTGCCAGCAGTTCGACAGGGAACTATGGCTACACCTTC. Protein sequence: CASSSTGNYGYTF.